This T cell receptor (beta chain) was retrieved from a study of T cell changes during pregnancy in multiple sclerosis. A word on this clone: The same CDR3 can be traced to other DNA sequences in this sample.

The assay was immunoSEQ multiplex PCR, and TCRdb's table has in-frame clones only and misses some. The sample yields under 55,000 clones, approximately 94% seen once. This receptor was obtained from a female donor with multiple sclerosis, enrolled in a pregnancy study. This sample comprised CD4+ T cells from peripheral blood mononuclear cells, obtained in the third trimester of pregnancy.

The CDR3 region is CASRTGGASTDTQYF. Written as DNA, the CDR3 is TGTGCCAGCAGAACAGGGGGCGCGAGCACAGATACGCAGTATTTT. The chain employs TRBV28 and TRBJ2-3, with 9 bases aligning to TRBD1. The CDR3 has 15 residues. From germline, CDR1 is MDHEN and CDR2 SYDVKM. The trim removed 6 bases at V and 0 bases at J, leaving 4 bases unmatched.